The 21 T cell receptor beta chains reported below all come from one sample, sequenced in a study of OX40 agonist ivuxolimab in advanced cancers. The library was generated by the immunoSEQ multiplex PCR assay. The source is immuneACCESS, and TCRdb retained only in-frame sequences with V and J called. Part of the clones is not carried over; for the studies checked, unresolved V genes explain less than half of this, and the remainder is unexplained. In all, the sample holds approximately 70,000 clones, and 75% to 90% of those were seen once. In total, the top ten clones hold about 0.83% of the sample. The source material was CD4+ or CD8+ T cells sorted from blood, sampled in a trial of the OX40 agonist ivuxolimab. The receptors come from an adult with an advanced solid tumor such as melanoma, head and neck, liver or kidney cancer.

V usage is TRBV9 and J usage is TRBJ2-4, with D tentatively TRBD2 (5 bases). This CDR3 is built from 16 residues. Trimming pared 4 bases from V and 0 bases from J, leaving 14 bases between. The germline CDR1 and CDR2 sequences are SGDLS and YYNGEE. This CDR3 is CASSLDSSLAKNIQYF. The CDR3 DNA reads as TGTGCCAGCAGCTTGGACTCCTCTTTAGCCAAAAACATTCAGTACTTC.

V gene TRBV28 combines with J gene TRBJ1-4; 8 bases are a match to TRBD1. The CDR3 consists of 11 residues. Germline CDR1 reads MDHEN; CDR2 reads SYDVKM. The junction had 2 bases not matched to a gene; V was cut back by 5 bases and J by 12 bases. In DNA form, the CDR3 reads TGTGCCAGCAGTACGGACAGGGAACTGTTTTTT. Protein sequence: CASSTDRELFF.

This chain connects TRBV5-1 to TRBJ2-3; D is perhaps TRBD2 (6 bases). V lost 5 bases, J lost 0 bases, and 16 bases lay in between. Germline assignment: CDR1 SGHRS and CDR2 YFSETQ. The CDR3 contains 16 residues. As DNA, the CDR3 is TGCGCCAGCAGTCTCCTTGGCGGGATGAGCACAGATACGCAGTATTTT. Translating gives CASSLLGGMSTDTQYF.

The J gene is TRBJ1-2, the V gene TRBV2; 11 bases agree with TRBD1. Germline loops: CDR1 SNHLY, CDR2 FYNNEI. The CDR3 covers 14 residues. The trim removed 3 bases at V and 6 bases at J, leaving 3 bases unmatched. The CDR3 protein is CASSEDRGPHGYTF. CDR3 DNA sequence: TGTGCCAGCAGTGAGGACAGGGGGCCGCATGGCTACACCTTC.

This clone was seen once. This sequence joins TRBV11-3 and TRBJ2-1, with 9 bases fitting TRBD2. CDR3 length: 16 residues. V was clipped by 5 bases and J by 6 bases; unmatched bases: 11. In germline, CDR1 is SGHNT, CDR2 YENEEA. CDR3 in DNA: TGTGCCAGCAGCCCTGGGACTAGCTGGAGGGGCAATGAGCAGTTCTTC. This gives the protein CASSPGTSWRGNEQFF.

The rearrangement links TRBV20-1 to TRBJ1-2; D is unclear. The ends were cut back, 3 bases at V and 7 bases at J, with 9 bases in the middle. Germline CDR1 is DFQATT and CDR2 is SNEGSKA (reference sequence). CDR3 length: 11 amino acids. The CDR3 sequence is CSASLTFGYTF. As DNA, the CDR3 is TGCAGTGCTAGTCTGACTTTTGGCTACACCTTC.

The V gene is TRBV19, the J gene TRBJ2-1; possibly TRBD2 for D (6 bases). This CDR3 contains 15 residues. Germline V gives CDR1 LNHDA, CDR2 SQIVND (reference sequence). Trimming removed 7 bases at V and 3 bases at J, with 16 bases between. The CDR3 DNA reads TGTGCCAGTAAACGTCTGGCTAGCGACTACAATGAGCAGTTCTTC. Its protein product is CASKRLASDYNEQFF.

V is TRBV7-2 and J is TRBJ2-3; D gene uncertain. V gave up 2 bases and J gave up 5 bases, with 8 bases separating them. CDR3 length equals 13 residues. From germline, CDR1 is SGHTA and CDR2 FQGNSA. Here the CDR3 reads CASSLIPEDTQYF. The CDR3 nucleotides are TGTGCCAGCAGCTTAATCCCGGAAGATACGCAGTATTTT.

V is TRBV28 and J is TRBJ1-6, with 8 nucleotides matching TRBD1. Germline V gene lookup returns CDR1 MDHEN and CDR2 SYDVKM. V was pared by 6 bases and J by 3 bases, with 4 bases of the junction left unmatched. The CDR3 is 15 residues long. The CDR3 DNA is TGTGCCAGCAGCATGGACAGGGTCTATAATTCACCCCTCCACTTT. It translates to CASSMDRVYNSPLHF.

J is TRBJ2-5 and V is TRBV28, with 14 positions matching TRBD2. J gave up 3 bases and V 5 bases, and 20 bases lay outside the gene matches. The CDR3 has 21 amino acids. The germline gives CDR1 MDHEN, CDR2 SYDVKM. CDR3 sequence: CASSLQVRRLAGGIGKETQYF. The CDR3 DNA reads TGTGCCAGCAGTCTCCAGGTCCGCCGACTAGCGGGAGGGATTGGGAAAGAGACCCAGTACTTC.

The J gene is TRBJ1-4, the V gene TRBV2, with D possibly matching TRBD1 (5 bases). The V gene's germline CDR1 is SNHLY and CDR2 FYNNEI. The CDR3 sequence is 13 residues long. V lost 3 bases and J 7 bases, leaving 9 bases between the germline ends. This chain's CDR3 is CASSDWGREKLFF. The CDR3 DNA is TGTGCCAGCAGTGATTGGGGCCGTGAAAAACTGTTTTTT.

The CDR3 nucleotides are TGCGCCAGCAGCCAAGGACGGTCCGACCTCGAGCAGTACTTC. Protein: CASSQGRSDLEQYF. The rearrangement links TRBV4-1 to TRBJ2-7; unclear D gene. The V gene lost 1 base and the J gene lost 6 bases, with 13 bases spanning the gap. The length of the CDR3 is 14 residues. CDR1 is MGHRA, CDR2 YSYEKL, per germline.

The chain couples TRBV28 to TRBJ2-3, with TRBD1 matching 9 bases. Trimming cost V 5 bases and J 4 bases; bases outside gene matches: 4. This CDR3 has 14 residues. The V gene's germline CDR1 is MDHEN and CDR2 SYDVKM. CDR3 in DNA: TGTGCCAGCAGTACGGACAGGGGACCAGATACGCAGTATTTT. This encodes CASSTDRGPDTQYF.

V is TRBV7-2 and J is TRBJ2-1, with D uncertain. The CDR3 sequence is 15 residues long. CDR1 SGHTA and CDR2 FQGNSA come from the germline V gene. V gave up 6 bases and J gave up 4 bases, with 16 bases separating them. DNA for the CDR3: TGTGCCAGCAGTCTCGACCAGATCGTATACAATGAGCAGTTCTTC. Translating it yields CASSLDQIVYNEQFF.

This chain connects TRBV6-5 to TRBJ2-1; 15 bases align to TRBD2. Germline CDR1 and CDR2: MNHEY and SVGAGI. The length of the CDR3 is 14 residues. The V segment lost 6 bases and the J segment 10 bases; nucleotides outside the gene matches: 4. Written as DNA, the CDR3 is TGTGCCAGCAGGGGACTAGCGGGAGGATCCGAGCAGTTCTTC. It codes for CASRGLAGGSEQFF.

This chain joins TRBV27 and TRBJ2-1; the D gene is possibly TRBD2 (5 bases). Trimming took 5 bases from V and 3 from J, leaving 17 bases between them. CDR1 and CDR2 (germline): MNHEY, SMNVEV (reference sequence). The CDR3 has 16 amino acids. The CDR3 reads CASSPTRVAGYNEQFF. In DNA, the CDR3 is TGTGCCAGCAGTCCGACGCGGGTAGCCGGCTACAATGAGCAGTTCTTC.

The CDR3 region has the DNA TGTGCCTGGGGGAAACTTGGAAACACCATATATTTT. Its protein is CAWGKLGNTIYF. The gene calls are TRBV30 and TRBJ1-3; no firm D call. There are 12 residues in the CDR3. V was clipped by 5 bases and J by 3 bases, with 8 bases between them. The V gene's germline CDR1 is GTSNPN and CDR2 SVGIG (reference sequence).

The chain uses TRBV11-3 and TRBJ2-6; D uncertain. V was clipped by 3 bases and J by 2 bases, with 8 bases between them. CDR1 is SGHNT, CDR2 YENEEA, per germline. There are 15 residues in the CDR3. CDR3 in amino acids: CASSLLWTGANVLTF. CDR3 DNA: TGTGCCAGCAGCTTGCTCTGGACTGGGGCCAACGTCCTGACTTTC.

In regard to this clone: The germline gene is not matched at one end of the junction; a read error may be the cause. V and J are TRBV7-7 and TRBJ1-4, with 8 bases lining up with TRBD1. In germline, CDR1 is SSHAT, CDR2 FNYEAQ (reference sequence). This CDR3 spans 14 amino acids. The CDR3 here is CASSSGQGGEKLFF. As DNA, the CDR3 is TGTGCTAGCAGCTCAGGACAGGGCGGAGAAAAACTGTTTTTT. The full variable domain, completed using reference TRBV7-7 and TRBJ1-4, is GAGVSQSPRYKVTKRGQDVTLRCDPISSHATLYWYQQALGQGPEFLTYFNYEAQPDKSGLPSDRFSAERPEGSISTLTIQRTEQRDSAMYRCASSSGQGGEKLFFGSGTQLSVL.

The chain is built from TRBV5-1 and TRBJ2-1, with D tentatively TRBD2 (6 bases). The CDR3 loop spans 16 amino acids. V was trimmed by 0 bases and J by 2 bases, leaving 12 bases between them. CDR1 is SGHRS, CDR2 YFSETQ, per germline. The CDR3 here is CASSLGGMAAYNEQFF. CDR3 in DNA: TGCGCCAGCAGCTTGGGCGGGATGGCAGCCTACAATGAGCAGTTCTTC.

The V and J genes are TRBV6-6 and TRBJ1-5, with D maybe TRBD1 (5 bases). Trimming pared 8 bases from V and 11 bases from J, leaving 16 bases between. The CDR3 spans 12 residues. Germline V CDR1 and CDR2: MNHNY, SVGAGI (reference sequence). The CDR3 here is CASAGGGGAQHF. DNA for the CDR3: TGTGCCAGCGCCGGTGGCGGGGGGGCCCAGCATTTT.